A single T cell receptor (beta chain) is shown here with its context. The target of this receptor is not known. One base away there is no much larger clone; base qualities are not given. These data are taken from a study of T cell repertoires in cytomegalovirus infection (dated by TCRdb to about 2019). With respect to the entire study: Donor HLA type was relevant to the analysis, as public TCR beta signatures indicated carriage of CMV infection together with the matching HLA type. Summary of the overall study and its limitations: The ex vivo response was dominated by HLA-C-restricted CMV-specific TCR beta clonotypes, and the single most frequent clonotype in two of eight donors was supplied by these HLA-C-restricted clonotypes. Carriers of CMV infection plus the relevant HLA type were discriminated by the cumulative frequency of public TCR beta family members in the study cohort and in an independent roughly 320-donor cohort.

Per the germline V gene (reference sequence), MNHEY is the CDR1 and SMNVEV is the CDR2. From the cysteine up to the phenylalanine, the CDR3 has a length of 12 residues. The entry retains the CDR3 DNA only, 36 bases that are in frame from base 1. V is reduced by 9 bases and J by 2 bases, leaving a spacing of 10 bases between them. The instrument given in TCRdb is Illumina HiSeq 1500. In-frame beta chains were kept once TCRdb had trimmed the public reads at Q25 with fastp and called clones with MiXCR. Each record represents a unique CDR3 protein, reported with the most common genes and DNA among its rows. Within this sample are roughly 180,000 distinct CDR3 sequences, with under 30% of them counted one time only. The ten largest clones add up to about 31% of the sample.

This sequence was found in a human donor in good health (CMV status not recorded). Some clones in this sample may be carry-over from other donors' samples. This chain is built from TRBV27 and TRBJ1-1; perhaps TRBD1 is the D gene, with 6 bases matching. The sequenced sample was PBMCs. The CDR3 region: CARNRVNTEAFF. The DNA reads as follows: TGTGCCAGAAACAGGGTTAACACTGAAGCTTTCTTT.